This T cell receptor beta chain was sequenced during a study of T cell responses to AZD1222 COVID-19 vaccine. Germline V CDR1 and CDR2: SGHAT, FQNNGV. V was pared by 2 bases and J by 3 bases, with 8 bases between. CDR3 length equals 13 residues. This clone was seen a handful of times. The assay was immunoSEQ multiplex PCR, and TCRdb's table has in-frame clones only and misses some. The sample records around 180,000 clones, 85% to 90% being singletons. The V and J genes are TRBV11-2 and TRBJ2-7; D uncertain. The material was peripheral blood, obtained on day 0 of AZD1222 vaccination. The TCR sequence derives from an adult in good health. CDR3 nucleotide sequence: TGTGCCAGCAGCTTATATTCCAGCTACGAGCAGTACTTC. Residues: CASSLYSSYEQYF.